A single T cell receptor (beta chain) is shown here with its context. Its antigen is unknown. Profiled with immunoSEQ multiplex PCR; TCRdb holds only in-frame clones, not every one. The data contain 150,000 to 200,000 clones, approximately 94% of them singletons. Second doses that came at about 4 or about 12 weeks were put together. This entry belongs to a study of T cell responses to AZD1222 COVID-19 vaccine. Study findings and constraints: Spike as a whole was targeted by vaccine-associated CD4 TCRs, dominant at 160-218 and 743-854. A mostly white British donor set with more females was recruited, and clonal diversity was possibly underestimated.

V gave up 2 bases and J gave up 5 bases; unmatched junction bases: 5. Germline-derived CDR1 and CDR2 are MDHEN and SYDVKM. The CDR3 runs 16 residues. The gene calls are TRBV28 and TRBJ1-6, with 8 bases lining up with TRBD1. The receptor was isolated from an adult who received the AZD1222 COVID-19 vaccine. Sequencing was performed on peripheral blood, taken 28 days after the second AZD1222 dose. The CDR3 here is CASSLGPGGHNSPLHF. The CDR3 DNA follows: TGTGCCAGCAGTTTAGGGCCAGGGGGCCATAATTCACCCCTCCACTTT.